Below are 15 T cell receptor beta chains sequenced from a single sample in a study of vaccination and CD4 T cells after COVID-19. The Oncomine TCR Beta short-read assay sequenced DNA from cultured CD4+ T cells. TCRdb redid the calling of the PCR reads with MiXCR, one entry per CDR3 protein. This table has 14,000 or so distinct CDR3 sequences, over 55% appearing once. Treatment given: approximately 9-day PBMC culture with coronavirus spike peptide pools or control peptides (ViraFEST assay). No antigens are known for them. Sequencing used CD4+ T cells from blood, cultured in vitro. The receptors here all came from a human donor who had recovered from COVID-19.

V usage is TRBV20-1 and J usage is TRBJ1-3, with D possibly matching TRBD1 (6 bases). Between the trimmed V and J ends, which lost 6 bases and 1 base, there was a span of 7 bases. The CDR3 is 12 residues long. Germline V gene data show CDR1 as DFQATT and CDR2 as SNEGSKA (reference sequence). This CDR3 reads CSARGSGNTIYF. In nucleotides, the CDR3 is TGCAGTGCGAGGGGGTCTGGAAACACCATATATTTT.

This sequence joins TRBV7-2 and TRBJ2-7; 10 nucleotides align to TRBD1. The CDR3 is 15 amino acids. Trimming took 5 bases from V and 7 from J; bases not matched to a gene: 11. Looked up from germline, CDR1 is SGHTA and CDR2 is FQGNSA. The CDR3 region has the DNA TGTGCCAGCAGCCCGCCGGGACAGGGGATGTGGGAGCAGTACTTC. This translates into CASSPPGQGMWEQYF.

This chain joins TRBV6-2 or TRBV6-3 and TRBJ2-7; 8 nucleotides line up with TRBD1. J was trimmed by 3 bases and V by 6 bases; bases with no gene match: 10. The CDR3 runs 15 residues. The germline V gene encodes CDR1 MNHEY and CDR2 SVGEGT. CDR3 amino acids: CASRSDRGYFYEQYF. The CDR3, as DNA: TGTGCCAGCAGGTCTGACAGGGGATACTTCTACGAGCAGTACTTC.

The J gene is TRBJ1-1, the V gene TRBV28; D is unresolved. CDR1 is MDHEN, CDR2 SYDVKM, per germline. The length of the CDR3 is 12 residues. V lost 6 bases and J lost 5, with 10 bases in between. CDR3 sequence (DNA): TGTGCCAGCAGCACACAGCCGACTGAAGCTTTCTTT. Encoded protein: CASSTQPTEAFF.

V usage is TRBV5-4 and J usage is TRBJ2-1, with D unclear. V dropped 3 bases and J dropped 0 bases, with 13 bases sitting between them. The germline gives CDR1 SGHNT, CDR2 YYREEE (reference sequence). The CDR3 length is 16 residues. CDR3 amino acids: CASSYKDGSSYNEQFF. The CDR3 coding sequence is TGTGCCAGCAGCTACAAGGACGGAAGCTCCTACAATGAGCAGTTCTTC.

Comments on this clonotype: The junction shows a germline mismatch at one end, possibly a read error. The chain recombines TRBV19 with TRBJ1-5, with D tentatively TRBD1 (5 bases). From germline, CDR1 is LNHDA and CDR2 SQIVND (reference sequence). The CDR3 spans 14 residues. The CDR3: CASNIGTLNQPQHF. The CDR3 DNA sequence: TGTGCCAGTAATATAGGGACCCTGAATCAGCCCCAGCATTTT.

DNA of the CDR3: TGTGCCACCCGCCCCGGAGGTACTAGCACAGATACGCAGTATTTT. Amino acids: CATRPGGTSTDTQYF. The J gene is TRBJ2-3, the V gene TRBV7-2, with D tentatively TRBD2 (5 bases). The V gene lost 10 bases and the J gene lost 0 bases, with 17 bases spanning the gap. Germline lookup yields CDR1 SGHTA and CDR2 FQGNSA. The CDR3 covers 15 residues.

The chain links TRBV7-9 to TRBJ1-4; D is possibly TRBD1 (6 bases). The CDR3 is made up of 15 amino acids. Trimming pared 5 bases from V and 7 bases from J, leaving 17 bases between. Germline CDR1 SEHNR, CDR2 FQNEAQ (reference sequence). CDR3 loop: CASSPLQGIPEKLFF. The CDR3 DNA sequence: TGTGCCAGCAGCCCACTACAGGGAATCCCTGAAAAACTGTTTTTT.

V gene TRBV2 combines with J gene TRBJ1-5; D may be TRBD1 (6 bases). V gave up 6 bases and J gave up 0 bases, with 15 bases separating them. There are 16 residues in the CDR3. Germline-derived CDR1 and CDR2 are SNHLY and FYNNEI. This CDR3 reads CASRIQGPYSNQPQHF. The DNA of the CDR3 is TGTGCCAGCAGAATACAGGGCCCATATAGCAATCAGCCCCAGCATTTT.

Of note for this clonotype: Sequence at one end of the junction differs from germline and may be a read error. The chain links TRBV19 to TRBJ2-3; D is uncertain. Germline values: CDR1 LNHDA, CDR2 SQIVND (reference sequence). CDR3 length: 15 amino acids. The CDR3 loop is CASSIDRPSTDTQYF. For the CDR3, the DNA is TGTGCCAGTAGCATAGATCGGCCTAGCACAGATACGCAGTATTTT.

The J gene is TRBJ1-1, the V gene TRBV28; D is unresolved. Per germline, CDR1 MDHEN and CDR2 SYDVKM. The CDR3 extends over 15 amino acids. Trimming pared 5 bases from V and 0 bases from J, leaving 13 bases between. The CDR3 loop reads CASSLAPPMNTEAFF. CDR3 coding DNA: TGTGCCAGCAGTCTCGCACCACCAATGAACACTGAAGCTTTCTTT.

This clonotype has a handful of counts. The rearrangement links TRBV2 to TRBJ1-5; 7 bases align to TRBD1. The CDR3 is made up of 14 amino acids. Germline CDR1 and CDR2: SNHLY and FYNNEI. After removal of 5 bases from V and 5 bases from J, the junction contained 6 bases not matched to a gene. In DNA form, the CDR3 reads TGTGCCAGCAGTCCACAGGGGTTGCATCAGCCCCAGCATTTT. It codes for CASSPQGLHQPQHF.

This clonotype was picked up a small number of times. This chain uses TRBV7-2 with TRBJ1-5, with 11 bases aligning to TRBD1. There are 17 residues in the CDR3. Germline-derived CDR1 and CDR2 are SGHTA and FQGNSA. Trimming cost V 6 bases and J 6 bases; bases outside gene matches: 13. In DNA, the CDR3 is TGTGCCAGCAGTTTTGGCCTGGACAGGGGGCTATTTCAGCCCCAGCATTTT. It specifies CASSFGLDRGLFQPQHF.

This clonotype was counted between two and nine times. CDR3 region: CASSGPDRTYEQYF. The CDR3 DNA sequence: TGTGCCAGCAGTGGACCGGACAGAACCTACGAGCAGTACTTC. This chain links TRBV6-2 or TRBV6-3 with TRBJ2-7; tentatively, D is TRBD1 (6 bases). Germline CDR1 reads MNHEY; CDR2 reads SVGEGT. The CDR3 has 14 amino acids. V was pared by 5 bases and J by 2 bases, with 13 bases between.

The DNA for the CDR3 is TGTGCCACCAGTACAGGGGGCGGTCGTGCTTTCTTT. Translating gives CATSTGGGRAFF. The chain combines TRBV24-1 with TRBJ1-1, with TRBD1 matching 9 bases. The CDR3 contains 12 residues. The germline V gene has CDR1 KGHDR and CDR2 SFDVKD. V gave up 6 bases and J gave up 11 bases; unmatched junction bases: 6.